The 2 T cell receptor beta chains presented below share a single source sample, sequenced in a study of blood T cell repertoires in COVID-19. Libraries were prepared by immunoSEQ multiplex PCR; TCRdb keeps only in-frame clonotypes and omits some of them. The data hold about 370,000 clones, with approximately 90% observed a single time. Sample: PBMCs or T cells enriched from blood (not recorded which). Receptor source: a woman aged 40 to 50 who had been exposed to COVID-19.

The chain combines TRBV7-2 with TRBJ1-1; TRBD1 is a possible D gene (6 bases). The CDR3 is 13 residues long. The germline V and J ends were trimmed by 8 bases and 4 bases, with 14 bases remaining between them. Per germline, CDR1 SGHTA and CDR2 FQGNSA. DNA for the CDR3: TGTGCCAGCGTTCGAACAGGGTTCACTGAAGCTTTCTTT. It translates to CASVRTGFTEAFF.

The chain employs TRBV7-9 and TRBJ2-1; the D is unclear. The germline gives CDR1 SEHNR, CDR2 FQNEAQ (reference sequence). Trimming shortened V by 5 bases and J by 16 bases, and 18 bases separated the two germline ends. This CDR3 is 12 amino acids long. The CDR3 DNA reads as TGTGCCAGCAGCCGAGAAACCCCGTCGATCTTCTTC. Encoded protein: CASSRETPSIFF.